This TCR beta chain was identified during a study of cytomegalovirus exposure and HLA in healthy donors. Across the whole study: A subsequent analysis reported that the 120 or so validation repertoires were produced on the same platform that had also been used for the 600 to 700 first-cohort repertoires.

As concerns this clone: The target antigen is unknown.

Sequencing was performed with immunoSEQ multiplex PCR; in TCRdb, only in-frame clones are kept and a portion is missing. The table has more than 250,000 clones, approximately 90% seen once; the top ten hold about 0.8%. V was clipped by 1 base and J by 3 bases, with 8 bases between them. The V gene's germline CDR1 is SGHRS and CDR2 YFSETQ. This CDR3 has 13 residues. The study's findings and limits: Researchers catalogued 160 or so TCR beta chains as cytomegalovirus-associated. CMV antigen specificity of three CMV-associated chains was confirmed in vitro.

This TCR was recovered from a woman aged 18-29 years in good health and CMV-seronegative. The chain is built from TRBV5-1 and TRBJ2-7, with no clear D. The sequenced material came from PBMCs. The CDR3 nucleotides are TGCGCCAGCAGCTTGCTGGAGAACTACGAGCAGTACTTC. Translating gives CASSLLENYEQYF.